Listed below are T cell receptor beta chains from one sample, sequenced in a study of blood T cells in healthy people across ages. TCRdb redid the calling of the 5' RACE reads with MiXCR, one entry per CDR3 protein. The sample holds 800,000 to 950,000 distinct CDR3 sequences, 25% to 35% seen once. The same data also contributed to another study, on T cells of mothers and their children.

The sample was blood. These receptors came from a middle-aged woman in good health. Both conserved end residues are part of each CDR3. Fields, in order: J gene, clone size, D gene, V gene, CDR3 protein, CDR3 DNA. A D gene is named only where the DNA matches it firmly. Part of the rows lack a size; the others show once, few, many or a class for expanded clones.

TRBJ1-4 . . TRBV7-2 CASSLGWQGNEKLFF TGTGCCAGCAGCTTAGGTTGGCAGGGAAATGAAAAACTGTTTTTT
TRBJ1-5 . TRBD1 TRBV28 CASQDRGGPNQPQHF TGTGCCAGTCAAGACAGGGGGGGACCGAATCAGCCCCAGCATTTT
TRBJ2-1 . . TRBV7-2 CASSLVRYGGSNEQFF TGTGCCAGCAGCTTAGTTAGGTATGGGGGGTCGAATGAGCAGTTCTTC
TRBJ1-5 . . TRBV2 CASSQQGMSNQPLHF TGTGCCAGCAGCCAACAGGGTATGAGCAATCAGCCCCTGCATTTT
TRBJ2-1 few . TRBV12-3/TRBV12-4 CASASSNEQFF TGTGCCAGCGCTTCTTCGAATGAGCAGTTCTTC
TRBJ2-7 many TRBD2 TRBV6-5 CASSPLRGAYPVQYF TGTGCCAGCAGCCCCCTGCGGGGGGCCTACCCCGTGCAGTACTTC
TRBJ1-2 few . TRBV7-2 CASSLQRGAYGYTF TGTGCCAGCAGCTTACAGCGGGGGGCCTATGGCTACACCTTC
TRBJ2-5 . . TRBV29-1 CSGVRGQETQYF TGCAGCGGTGTAAGGGGACAAGAGACCCAGTACTTC
TRBJ2-4 . . TRBV5-6 CASSPSDKVGIQYF TGTGCCAGCAGCCCAAGCGATAAGGTTGGCATTCAGTACTTC
TRBJ1-2 few . TRBV3-1 CASSPLSEVYGYTF TGCGCCAGCAGCCCCCTTTCGGAGGTGTATGGCTACACCTTC
TRBJ2-1 few TRBD1 TRBV5-1 CGSSSGRDSTYNEQFF TGCGGCAGCAGCTCGGGCCGGGACAGCACCTACAATGAGCAGTTCTTC
TRBJ2-1 . TRBD2 TRBV5-1 CASSGLAGADEQFF TGCGCCAGCAGCGGACTAGCGGGGGCCGATGAGCAGTTCTTC
TRBJ2-3 many . TRBV9 CASSPAGAGDTQYF TGTGCCAGCAGCCCTGCGGGGGCGGGAGATACGCAGTATTTT
TRBJ1-2 once . TRBV20-1 CSARRVRIGYTF TGCAGTGCTAGGAGGGTCCGTATCGGCTACACCTTT
TRBJ2-7 . TRBD2 TRBV9 CASSDTGTSSSEQYF TGTGCCAGCAGCGATACCGGGACTAGCTCCTCCGAGCAGTACTTC
TRBJ2-3 . TRBD2 TRBV6-4 CASRERGEGDTQYF TGTGCTAGCAGGGAGCGGGGGGAAGGAGATACGCAGTATTTT
TRBJ1-2 many TRBD1 TRBV29-1 CSVLNGQVPYGYTF TGCAGCGTTTTAAACGGACAGGTTCCCTATGGCTACACCTTC
TRBJ2-7 few TRBD1 TRBV11-1 CASSNPGTGYEQYF TGTGCCAGCAGCAATCCCGGGACAGGGTACGAGCAGTACTTC
TRBJ2-7 . . TRBV19 CASSKPTEPYEQYF TGTGCCAGTAGTAAACCGACAGAACCCTACGAGCAGTACTTC
TRBJ1-2 many . TRBV29-1 CSAGQGEGYGYTF TGCAGCGCCGGGCAGGGAGAGGGATATGGCTACACCTTC
TRBJ1-1 few TRBD1 TRBV6-5 CASGQGAPSTETFF TGTGCCAGCGGACAGGGGGCACCTAGCACTGAAACTTTCTTT
TRBJ2-5 . TRBD2 TRBV20-1 CSARAPSGETQYF TGCAGTGCTAGAGCACCTAGCGGGGAGACGCAGTACTTC
TRBJ1-1 . . TRBV9 CASSVVGGGNTEAFF TGTGCCAGCAGCGTAGTGGGGGGCGGGAACACTGAAGCTTTCTTT
TRBJ2-5 . TRBD2 TRBV5-1 CTSSPRTGGIQETQYF TGCACCAGCAGCCCCCGGACGGGGGGGATCCAAGAGACCCAGTACTTC
TRBJ2-4 . TRBD1 TRBV5-1 CASSFRTGGAKNIQYF TGCGCCAGCAGCTTTCGGACAGGGGGAGCCAAAAACATTCAGTACTTC
TRBJ2-1 few TRBD2 TRBV4-2 CASSQEGRGVRNEQFF TGTGCCAGCAGCCAAGAAGGGCGGGGGGTGCGGAATGAGCAGTTCTTC
TRBJ2-7 . TRBD1 TRBV6-6 CASTSTLPGQTSREQYF TGTGCCAGCACCTCAACCTTACCGGGACAGACGTCCCGGGAGCAGTACTTC
TRBJ2-3 . . TRBV4-3 CASNQDRTPRKSTQYF TGCGCCAGCAACCAAGATCGGACTCCCAGGAAATCTACGCAGTATTTT
TRBJ2-2 . . TRBV12-3/TRBV12-4 CASTRLSNTGELFF TGTGCCAGCACCCGTTTGTCGAACACCGGGGAGCTGTTTTTT
TRBJ2-1 many TRBD1 TRBV6-5 CASSYGTGGSDEQFF TGTGCCAGCAGTTACGGAACAGGGGGCTCCGATGAGCAGTTCTTC
TRBJ1-3 . . TRBV2 CASRAGGNTIYF TGTGCCAGCCGGGCAGGAGGAAACACCATATATTTT
TRBJ1-1 . TRBD1 TRBV20-1 CSARDSGTGGLRNTEAFF TGCAGTGCTAGAGATAGCGGGACAGGGGGCTTGAGGAACACTGAAGCTTTCTTT
TRBJ2-1 . TRBD2 TRBV5-1 CASSLVLAGGEQFF TGCGCCAGCAGCTTGGTGCTAGCGGGCGGGGAGCAGTTCTTC
TRBJ2-1 . . TRBV27 CASSRQGNRGSEQFF TGTGCCAGCAGTAGACAAGGTAATAGGGGGAGTGAGCAGTTCTTC
TRBJ2-5 many TRBD2 TRBV7-2 CASSLGFGGGALETQYF TGTGCCAGCAGCTTAGGATTCGGCGGGGGGGCATTGGAGACCCAGTACTTC
TRBJ1-1 few TRBD1 TRBV20-1 CSAPGQSNTEAFF TGCAGTGCTCCGGGACAGTCGAACACTGAAGCTTTCTTT